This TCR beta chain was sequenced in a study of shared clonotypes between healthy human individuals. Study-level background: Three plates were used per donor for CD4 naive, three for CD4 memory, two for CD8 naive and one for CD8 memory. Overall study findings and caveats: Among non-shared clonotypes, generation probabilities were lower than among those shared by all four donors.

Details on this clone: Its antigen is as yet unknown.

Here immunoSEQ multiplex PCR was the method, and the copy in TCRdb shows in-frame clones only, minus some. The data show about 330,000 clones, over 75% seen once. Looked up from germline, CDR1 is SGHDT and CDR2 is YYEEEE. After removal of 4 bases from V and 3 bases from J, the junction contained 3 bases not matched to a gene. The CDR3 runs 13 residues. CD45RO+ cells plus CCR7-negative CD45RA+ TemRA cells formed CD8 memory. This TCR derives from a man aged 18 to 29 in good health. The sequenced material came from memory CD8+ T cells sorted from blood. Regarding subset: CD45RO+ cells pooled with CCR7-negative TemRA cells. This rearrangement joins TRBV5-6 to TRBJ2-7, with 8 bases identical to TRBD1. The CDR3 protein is CASSIGTGYEQYF. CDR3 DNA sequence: TGTGCCAGCAGCATAGGGACAGGCTACGAGCAGTACTTC.